This passage covers 20 T cell receptor beta chains from one sample sequenced in a study of cytomegalovirus exposure and HLA in healthy donors. PCR amplification relied on 60 Vbeta primers (plus 13 Jbeta primers). The data were produced by immunoSEQ multiplex PCR, yet TCRdb's version contains in-frame clones alone and is incomplete. Of 110,000 to 150,000 clones listed, around 75% are singletons. Sequences were obtained from PBMCs. The source is a female donor in good health and CMV-seronegative.

J is TRBJ2-3 and V is TRBV2; unclear D gene. The ends were cut back, 7 bases at V and 1 base at J, with 9 bases in the middle. Germline values: CDR1 SNHLY, CDR2 FYNNEI. The CDR3 spans 13 residues. Here the CDR3 DNA reads TGTGCCAGCAAAGTCGGTGGCACAGATACGCAGTATTTT. This sequence encodes CASKVGGTDTQYF.

This chain links TRBV28 with TRBJ1-1; D possibly corresponds to TRBD1 (5 bases). This CDR3 comprises 15 residues. Germline assignment: CDR1 MDHEN and CDR2 SYDVKM. V was trimmed by 6 bases and J by 0 bases, leaving 14 bases between them. CDR3: CASSGFGALNTEAFF. DNA of the CDR3: TGTGCCAGCAGCGGGTTTGGGGCCCTGAACACTGAAGCTTTCTTT.

The sample holds a few counts of this clone. This chain joins TRBV30 and TRBJ1-4; 11 bases are shared with TRBD1. The CDR3 loop spans 15 amino acids. Unmatched junction bases numbered 4, after V lost 0 bases and J lost 7 bases. Germline V CDR1 and CDR2: GTSNPN, SVGIG (reference sequence). CDR3 sequence: CAWSVGQGEGEKLFF. For the CDR3, the DNA is TGTGCCTGGAGTGTGGGACAGGGGGAGGGTGAAAAACTGTTTTTT.

V is TRBV7-2 and J is TRBJ1-6, with 10 bases aligning to TRBD1. Germline V lookup: CDR1 SGHTA, CDR2 FQGNSA. The CDR3 covers 17 residues. Losses at the gene ends were 1 base for V and 3 bases for J; bases not matched to a gene: 3. For the CDR3, the DNA is TGTGCCAGCAGCTTAGAATGGGACAGGGGCTATAATTCACCCCTCCACTTT. Amino acid sequence: CASSLEWDRGYNSPLHF.

The V and J genes are TRBV7-9 and TRBJ2-3; D might be TRBD2 (6 bases). Germline values: CDR1 SEHNR, CDR2 FQNEAQ (reference sequence). CDR3 length: 16 residues. The V end lost 1 base, the J end lost 3 bases, and 14 bases lay between the germline ends. In DNA form, the CDR3 reads TGTGCCAGCAGCTTAGTCGTGACTAGATCGACAGATACGCAGTATTTT. This codes for CASSLVVTRSTDTQYF. Full variable domain (rest looked up from reference TRBV7-9 and TRBJ2-3): DTGVSQNPRHKITKRGQNVTFRCDPISEHNRLYWYRQTLGQGPEFLTYFQNEAQLEKSRLLSDRFSAERPKGSFSTLEIQRTEQGDSAMYLCASSLVVTRSTDTQYFGPGTRLTVL.

V is TRBV28 and J is TRBJ2-3, with 13 positions matching TRBD2. The CDR3 is made up of 15 amino acids. In germline, CDR1 is MDHEN, CDR2 SYDVKM. V was pared by 6 bases and J by 7 bases, with 7 bases of the junction left unmatched. The CDR3 DNA is TGTGCCAGCAGCGCACTAGCGGGAGGGCCGAATACGCAGTATTTT. The encoded protein is CASSALAGGPNTQYF.

This clone occurred a few times. The rearrangement joins TRBV5-1 to TRBJ2-7; TRBD1 matches 9 bases. The V and J ends lost 0 bases and 3 bases, in that order; junction bases with no gene match: 4. The germline V gene has CDR1 SGHRS and CDR2 YFSETQ. The CDR3 has 15 residues. In DNA, the CDR3 is TGCGCCAGCAGCTTGGGACCGGGACAGGGCTACGAGCAGTACTTC. Residues: CASSLGPGQGYEQYF. The whole variable domain, remainder taken from reference TRBV5-1 and TRBJ2-7, is KAGVTQTPRYLIKTRGQQVTLSCSPISGHRSVSWYQQTPGQGLQFLFEYFSETQRNKGNFPGRFSGRQFSNSRSEMNVSTLELGDSALYLCASSLGPGQGYEQYFGPGTRLTVT.

This chain connects TRBV4-3 to TRBJ2-5; D is ambiguous. The J call may not be correct, given that the DNA end is closer to TRBJ2-7. Germline assignment: CDR1 LGHNA and CDR2 YSLEER. The CDR3 consists of 14 residues. The CDR3 DNA follows: TGCGCCAGCAGCCAAGACGCGACAAATTACGAGCAGTACTTC. The encoded protein is CASSQDATNYEQYF.

The chain joins TRBV7-9 to TRBJ1-4; 7 nucleotides agree with TRBD1. In germline, CDR1 is SEHNR, CDR2 FQNEAQ (reference sequence). This CDR3 is 14 amino acids long. With V trimmed by 5 bases and J by 6 bases, 6 bases remained unmatched. CDR3 in amino acids: CASSQTGLDEKLFF. Here the CDR3 DNA reads TGTGCCAGCAGCCAGACAGGGCTCGATGAAAAACTGTTTTTT.

The gene calls are TRBV29-1 and TRBJ1-2; 7 nucleotides agree with TRBD1. This CDR3 has 13 amino acids. The V gene's germline CDR1 is SQVTM and CDR2 ANQGSEA. With V trimmed by 6 bases and J by 4 bases, 8 bases remained unmatched. The CDR3 region has the DNA TGCAGCGTGGGGGACAGCAACTTCTATGGCTACACCTTC. Amino acids: CSVGDSNFYGYTF.

This clone was seen a few times. The chain recombines TRBV7-6 with TRBJ2-1; D perhaps matches TRBD2 (5 bases). Germline CDR1 is SGHVS and CDR2 is FNYEAQ. This CDR3 is built from 12 residues. Trimming shortened V by 6 bases and J by 9 bases, and 12 bases separated the two germline ends. The CDR3 coding sequence is TGTGCCAGCAGGGGCTCAGCGGCTGAGCAGTTCTTC. Its translation is CASRGSAAEQFF.

This clone showed up just a few times. The chain links TRBV13 to TRBJ1-4; 8 nucleotides match TRBD1. CDR1 PRHDT and CDR2 FYEKMQ come from the germline V gene (reference sequence). The CDR3 length is 14 residues. J lost 5 bases, V lost 3 bases, and 2 bases had no gene match. The CDR3 spells CASSFGTGNEKLFF. The CDR3 region has the DNA TGTGCCAGCAGCTTTGGGACAGGAAATGAAAAACTGTTTTTT.

This clone was seen just once. The genes are TRBV10-3 and TRBJ1-1; D remains ambiguous. Deletions cut 8 bases from V and 0 bases from J, with 10 bases between. CDR3 size: 13 residues. CDR1 is ENHRY, CDR2 SYGVKD, per germline. The CDR3 DNA reads TGTGCCATCTCACCGGAGATGAACACTGAAGCTTTCTTT. Translation: CAISPEMNTEAFF.

The CDR3 region is CSVATGGASGNTIYF. The CDR3 DNA sequence: TGCAGCGTTGCGACAGGGGGCGCGAGTGGAAACACCATATATTTT. The chain carries TRBV29-1 and TRBJ1-3, with 10 bases that match TRBD1. V dropped 4 bases and J dropped 3; count of bases not matched to a gene: 6. Germline V lookup: CDR1 SQVTM, CDR2 ANQGSEA. The CDR3 totals 15 residues. Full variable domain (remainder filled in from reference TRBV29-1 and TRBJ1-3): SAVISQKPSRDICQRGTSLTIQCQVDSQVTMMFWYRQQPGQSLTLIATANQGSEATYESGFVIDKFPISRPNLTFSTLTVSNMSPEDSSIYLCSVATGGASGNTIYFGEGSWLTVV.

The genes are TRBV18 and TRBJ2-7; 7 nucleotides align to TRBD1. The V and J ends lost 0 bases and 5 bases, in that order; junction bases with no gene match: 7. The CDR3 runs to 15 residues. Germline lookup yields CDR1 KGHSH and CDR2 LQKENI. For the CDR3, the DNA is TGTGCCAGCTCACCACCGGCGAGACAGGGCCACGAGCAGTACTTC. Its protein is CASSPPARQGHEQYF.

A few counts support this clone. J is TRBJ1-3 and V is TRBV12-5, with D hard to call. The CDR3 loop spans 15 amino acids. Germline-derived CDR1 and CDR2 are LGHNT and FRNRAP. V lost 5 bases, J lost 2 bases, and 13 bases lay in between. CDR3 coding DNA: TGTGCTAGTGGTCCCGCGGGCGCGACTGGAAACACCATATATTTT. It codes for CASGPAGATGNTIYF.

The gene calls are TRBV7-9 and TRBJ2-1; possible D gene TRBD2, 6 bases. V lost 4 bases to trimming and J lost 4 bases, with 20 bases between them. CDR1 SEHNR and CDR2 FQNEAQ come from the germline V gene (reference sequence). The CDR3 covers 17 residues. CDR3 coding DNA: TGTGCCAGCAGCTGGGCCGGAGGGGCGGGGAGTTACAATGAGCAGTTCTTC. It specifies CASSWAGGAGSYNEQFF.

The CDR3 loop reads CAIRDRGGYTF. DNA of the CDR3: TGTGCCATCCGGGACAGGGGTGGCTACACCTTC. The V call is TRBV2, the J call TRBJ1-2, with 10 bases fitting TRBD1. Per the germline V gene, CDR1 is SNHLY and CDR2 is FYNNEI. The CDR3 is 11 residues long. With V trimmed by 10 bases and J by 7 bases, 3 bases remained unmatched.

Turning to this clone: One junction end disagrees with the germline gene, perhaps due to a read error. The V and J genes are TRBV30 and TRBJ2-5; TRBD1 agrees at 7 bases. The CDR3 contains 14 residues. The V gene's germline CDR1 is GTSNPN and CDR2 SVGIG (reference sequence). This CDR3 reads CAWSGGQRPESQYF. CDR3 nucleotide sequence: TGTGCCTGGAGTGGGGGACAGAGACCAGAGTCCCAGTACTTC.

The V call is TRBV2, the J call TRBJ2-7; possibly TRBD2 for D (6 bases). The V end was cut by 7 bases, the J end by 0 bases, with 10 bases between. The CDR3 sequence is 13 residues long. Germline V lookup: CDR1 SNHLY, CDR2 FYNNEI. The CDR3 coding sequence is TGTGCCAGCATAGGGGACTCCTCCTACGAGCAGTACTTC. It is translated as CASIGDSSYEQYF.